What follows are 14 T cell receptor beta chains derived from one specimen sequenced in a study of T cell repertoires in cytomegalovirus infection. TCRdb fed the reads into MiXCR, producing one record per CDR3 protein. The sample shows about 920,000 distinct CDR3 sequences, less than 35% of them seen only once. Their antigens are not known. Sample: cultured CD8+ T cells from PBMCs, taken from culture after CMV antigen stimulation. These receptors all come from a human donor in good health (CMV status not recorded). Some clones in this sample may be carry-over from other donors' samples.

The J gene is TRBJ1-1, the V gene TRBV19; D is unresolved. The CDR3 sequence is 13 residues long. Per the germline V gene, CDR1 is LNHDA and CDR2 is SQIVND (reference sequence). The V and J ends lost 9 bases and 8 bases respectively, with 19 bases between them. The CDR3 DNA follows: TGTGCCAGCCAGACCTCGGTAACCACAGAAGCTTTCTTT. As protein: CASQTSVTTEAFF.

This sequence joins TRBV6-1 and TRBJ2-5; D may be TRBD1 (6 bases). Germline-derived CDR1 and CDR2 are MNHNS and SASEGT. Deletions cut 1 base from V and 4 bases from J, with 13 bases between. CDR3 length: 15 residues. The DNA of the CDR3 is TGTGCCAGCAGTGAAGTGCGGGCAGGGGCAGAGACCCAGTACTTC. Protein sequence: CASSEVRAGAETQYF.

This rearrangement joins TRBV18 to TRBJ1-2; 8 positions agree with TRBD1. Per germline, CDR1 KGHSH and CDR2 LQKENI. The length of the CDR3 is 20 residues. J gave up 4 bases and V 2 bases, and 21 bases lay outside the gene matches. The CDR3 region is CASSPYMVSDRAFVVYGYTF. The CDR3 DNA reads TGTGCCAGCTCACCATACATGGTTTCGGACAGGGCTTTTGTTGTCTATGGCTACACCTTC.

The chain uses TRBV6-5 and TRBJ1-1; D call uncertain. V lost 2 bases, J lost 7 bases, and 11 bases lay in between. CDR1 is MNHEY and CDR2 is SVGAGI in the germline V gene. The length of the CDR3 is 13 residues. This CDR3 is CASSYASWDEAFF. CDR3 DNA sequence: TGTGCCAGCAGTTACGCGTCCTGGGATGAAGCTTTCTTT.

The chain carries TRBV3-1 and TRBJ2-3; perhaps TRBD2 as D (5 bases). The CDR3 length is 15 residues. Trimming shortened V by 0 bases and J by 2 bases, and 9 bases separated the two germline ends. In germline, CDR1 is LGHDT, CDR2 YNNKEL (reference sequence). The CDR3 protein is CASSQETDFTDTQYF. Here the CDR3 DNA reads TGTGCCAGCAGCCAAGAAACGGACTTCACAGATACGCAGTATTTT.

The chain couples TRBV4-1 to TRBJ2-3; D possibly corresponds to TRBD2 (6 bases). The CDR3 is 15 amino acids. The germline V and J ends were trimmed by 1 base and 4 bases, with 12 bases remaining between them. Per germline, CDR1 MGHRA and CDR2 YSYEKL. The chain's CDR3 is CASSQGGWEADTQYF. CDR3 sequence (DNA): TGCGCCAGCAGCCAAGGGGGGTGGGAGGCAGATACGCAGTATTTT.

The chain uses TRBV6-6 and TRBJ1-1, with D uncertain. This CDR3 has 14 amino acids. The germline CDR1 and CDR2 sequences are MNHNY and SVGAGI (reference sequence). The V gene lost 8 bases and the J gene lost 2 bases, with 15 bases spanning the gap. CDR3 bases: TGTGCCAGCCCCCCCGGAGGAGATAACACTGAAGCTTTCTTT. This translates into CASPPGGDNTEAFF.

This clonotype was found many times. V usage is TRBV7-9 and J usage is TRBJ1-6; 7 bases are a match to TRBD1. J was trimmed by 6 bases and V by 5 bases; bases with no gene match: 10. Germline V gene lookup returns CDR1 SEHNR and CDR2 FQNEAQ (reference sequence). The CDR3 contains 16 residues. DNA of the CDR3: TGTGCCAGCAGCCTCCCCAACCGGGACAGTAATTCACCCCTCCACTTT. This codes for CASSLPNRDSNSPLHF. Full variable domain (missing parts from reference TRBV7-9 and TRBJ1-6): DTGVSQNPRHKITKRGQNVTFRCDPISEHNRLYWYRQTLGQGPEFLTYFQNEAQLEKSRLLSDRFSAERPKGSFSTLEIQRTEQGDSAMYLCASSLPNRDSNSPLHFGNGTRLTVT.

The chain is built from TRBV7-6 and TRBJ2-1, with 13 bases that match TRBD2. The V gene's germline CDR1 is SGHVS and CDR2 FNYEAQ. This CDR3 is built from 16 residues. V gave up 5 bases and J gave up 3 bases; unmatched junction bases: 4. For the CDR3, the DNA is TGTGCCAGCAGCACTAGCGGGGGGGTACTCTACAATGAGCAGTTCTTC. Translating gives CASSTSGGVLYNEQFF. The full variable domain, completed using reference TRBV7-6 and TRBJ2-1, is GAGVSQSPRYKVTKRGQDVALRCDPISGHVSLYWYRQALGQGPEFLTYFNYEAQQDKSGLPNDRFSAERPEGSISTLTIQRTEQRDSAMYRCASSTSGGVLYNEQFFGPGTRLTVL.

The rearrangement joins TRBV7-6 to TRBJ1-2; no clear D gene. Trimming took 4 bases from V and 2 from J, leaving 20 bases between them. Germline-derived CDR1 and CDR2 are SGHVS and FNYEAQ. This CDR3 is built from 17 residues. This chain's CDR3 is CASSSQSPGRPNYGYTF. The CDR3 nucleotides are TGTGCCAGCAGCTCCCAATCCCCAGGTCGGCCAAACTATGGCTACACCTTC.

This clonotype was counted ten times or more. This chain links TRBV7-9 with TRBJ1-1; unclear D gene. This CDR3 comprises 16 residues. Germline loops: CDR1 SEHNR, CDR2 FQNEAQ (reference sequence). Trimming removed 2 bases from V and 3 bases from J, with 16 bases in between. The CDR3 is CASSLRREMGDTEAFF. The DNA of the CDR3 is TGTGCCAGCAGCTTAAGGAGGGAAATGGGTGACACTGAAGCTTTCTTT.

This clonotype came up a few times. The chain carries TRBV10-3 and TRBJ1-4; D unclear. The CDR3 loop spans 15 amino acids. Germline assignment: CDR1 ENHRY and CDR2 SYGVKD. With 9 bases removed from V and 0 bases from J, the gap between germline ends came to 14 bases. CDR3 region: CAITPLSSTNEKLFF. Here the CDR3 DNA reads TGTGCCATTACACCGCTTTCGTCAACTAATGAAAAACTGTTTTTT.

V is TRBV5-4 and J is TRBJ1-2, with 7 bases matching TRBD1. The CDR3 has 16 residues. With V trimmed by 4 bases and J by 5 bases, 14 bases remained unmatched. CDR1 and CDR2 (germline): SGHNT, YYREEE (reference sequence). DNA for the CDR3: TGTGCCAGCAGCAGGGACAGTAATCTGCCCCTATATGGCTACACCTTC. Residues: CASSRDSNLPLYGYTF.

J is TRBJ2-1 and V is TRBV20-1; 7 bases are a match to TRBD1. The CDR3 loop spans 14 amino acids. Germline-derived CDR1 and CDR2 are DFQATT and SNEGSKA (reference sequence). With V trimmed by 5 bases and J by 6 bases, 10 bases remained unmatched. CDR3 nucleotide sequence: TGCAGTGCTCTACTGACAGGGAAGGGCAATGAGCAGTTCTTC. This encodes CSALLTGKGNEQFF.